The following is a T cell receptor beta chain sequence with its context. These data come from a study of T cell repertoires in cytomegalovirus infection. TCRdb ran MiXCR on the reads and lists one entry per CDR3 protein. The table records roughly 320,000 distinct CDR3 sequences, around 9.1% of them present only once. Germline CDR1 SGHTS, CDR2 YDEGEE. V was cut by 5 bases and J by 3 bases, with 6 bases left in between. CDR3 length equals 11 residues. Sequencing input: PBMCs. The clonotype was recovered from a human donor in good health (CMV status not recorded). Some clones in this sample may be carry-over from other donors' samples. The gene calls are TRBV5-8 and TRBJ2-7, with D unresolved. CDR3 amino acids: CASRNYYEQYV. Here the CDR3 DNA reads TGTGCCAGCAGGAACTACTACGAGCAGTACGTC.